The clone carrying this TCR beta chain was observed a few times. These data are taken from a study of blood T cell repertoires in COVID-19. About the study: Whether acute or convalescent, the COVID-19 samples came from the United States, Italy and Spain. The cDNA or gDNA used as material had been derived from T cells, B-cell-depleted T cells, or PBMCs.

CDR3 size: 13 residues. Trimming took 6 bases from V and 3 from J, leaving 11 bases between them. Germline CDR1 reads SNHLY; CDR2 reads FYNNEI. Enrolled during active infection, Seattle patients were then followed longitudinally. In the authors' methods: Using reference gene primer amplification, nucleated cell counts were estimated. Only in-frame clones appear in the TCRdb table, and some are missing; sequencing was by immunoSEQ multiplex PCR. That table furnishes V, J and clone size, whereas the DNA furnished D and trimming. There are more than 200,000 clones in the sample; 80% to 90% occur only once, and less than 3.5% lies in the top ten.

The sequence came from a man aged 25 to 45 with COVID-19, enrolled during active disease. Sequencing input: peripheral blood. The chain has TRBV2 and TRBJ1-2, with TRBD1 as a possible D gene (6 bases). The CDR3 sequence is CASSQQGYYGYTF. The CDR3 coding sequence is TGTGCCAGCAGCCAACAGGGATACTATGGCTACACCTTC.